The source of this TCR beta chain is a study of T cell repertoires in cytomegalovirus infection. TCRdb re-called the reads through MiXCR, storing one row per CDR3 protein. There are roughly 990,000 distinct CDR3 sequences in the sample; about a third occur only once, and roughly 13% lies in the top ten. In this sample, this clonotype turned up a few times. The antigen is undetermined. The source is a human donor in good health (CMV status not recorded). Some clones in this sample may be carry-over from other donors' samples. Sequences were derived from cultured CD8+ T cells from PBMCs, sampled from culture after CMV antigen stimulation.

The CDR3, as DNA: TGTGCCAGTAGTGACATCGGGGAGCCCCAGCATTTT. It is translated as CASSDIGEPQHF. The chain is built from TRBV19 and TRBJ1-5; D gene uncertain. The CDR3 has 12 residues. Deletions cut 5 bases from V and 8 bases from J, with 10 bases between. The V gene's germline CDR1 is LNHDA and CDR2 SQIVND (reference sequence).